Many counts were recorded for the clone carrying this T cell receptor beta chain. The V gene lost 3 bases and the J gene lost 5 bases, with 13 bases spanning the gap. Germline loops: CDR1 MDHEN, CDR2 SYDVKM. The CDR3 consists of 14 residues. These data originate in a study of T-cell reconstitution after alpha-beta-depleted transplantation in children. Unique molecular identifiers were used in preparing the TCRbeta library. TCRdb fed the PCR reads into MiXCR, producing one record per CDR3 protein. The sample records about 400,000 distinct CDR3 sequences, 10% to 15% being singletons. J is TRBJ1-1 and V is TRBV28; D is perhaps TRBD1 (5 bases). The origin of this receptor is a human donor who donated a stem cell graft to a child with Fanconi anemia. The sequenced sample was PBMCs, obtained from the stem cell graft. The chain's CDR3 is CASSLVRGGTEAFF. Here the CDR3 DNA reads TGTGCCAGCAGTTTGGTAAGGGGCGGGACTGAAGCTTTCTTT.